The entry below describes one TCR beta chain. Its antigen target is currently unknown. No much larger clone is present one base from it, and per-base qualities are unavailable. Genomic DNA was extracted from sorted cells for sequencing of the TCRbeta CDR3 region. TCRbeta CDR3 regions were sequenced using the immunoSEQ Assay. TCRdb took over this immuneACCESS table, retaining in-frame rearrangements with V and J assigned. Such tables are incomplete; in checked studies, under half of the missing clones stem from an unresolved V gene, and the remainder is unexplained. The sample table lists 60,000 or so clones, 75% to 90% of them with a count of one. The ten top clones hold roughly 2% of the sample. This sample was included in a study of OX40 agonist ivuxolimab in advanced cancers. Some background on the complete study: The costimulatory receptor OX40 (CD134) was targeted by ivuxolimab, a fully human IgG2 agonistic monoclonal antibody. Intravenous ivuxolimab was administered to patients every 2 weeks at six dose levels: 0.01, 0.1, 0.3, 1.5, 3 and 10 mg/kg. Of the 50 to 55 dose-escalation patients, hepatocellular carcinoma was present in approximately 20, melanoma in about 15, renal cell carcinoma in 9 and head and neck cancer in 9. The dose-escalation cohort was about 83% male with a mean age of about 54 years, ranging from roughly 20 to 85. Prior anti-PD-1, anti-PD-L1 or anti-CTLA-4 therapy was permitted, and checkpoint inhibitors had been received by about 36% of dose-escalation patients. Three dose-escalation patients achieved partial responses, one with hepatocellular carcinoma and two with cutaneous melanoma. Peripheral TCRbeta sequencing aimed to test whether ivuxolimab altered TCR sequence diversity and caused clonal T-cell expansion. The paper covers the monotherapy dose-escalation part of the phase I ivuxolimab trial, which included N ≈ 54 patients. Beyond this particular receptor, the publication reports: At doses of 0.1 to 3.0 mg/kg, clonal expansion of both CD4+ and CD8+ T cells in blood was seen between baseline and week 6. The antigen specificity of the peripheral T cells that underwent clonal expansion was not determined. On average, CD8+ T cells showed more expanded clones than CD4+ T cells after ivuxolimab. Low levels of normalized T-cell clonal expansion were also seen in some patients who did not respond. In partial responders in the 0.1-3.0 mg/kg groups, normalized peripheral clonal expansion was found to be among the lowest, especially among CD8+ T cells.

CDR3 length: 14 amino acids, cysteine to phenylalanine. The retained sequence is limited to the CDR3, 42 bases, with the frame set at the first base. Relative to germline, V is missing 4 bases and J is missing 4 bases, with 2 bases of the junction outside any gene match. Based on the germline V gene, the CDR1 and CDR2 sequences are MNHNS and SASEGT. The trial excluded patients who had a history of autoimmune disease or who were on systemic immunosuppression. Peripheral blood for TCR sequencing was drawn from every dose cohort at baseline, at cycle 4 day 1 and at cycle 7 day 1. The samples were taken from a phase I, first-in-human, multicenter, open-label dose-escalation trial of ivuxolimab. Adults with locally advanced or metastatic melanoma, renal cell carcinoma, hepatocellular carcinoma or head and neck squamous cell carcinoma were enrolled in the trial. Before TCR sequencing, CD4+ T cells and CD8+ T cells were sorted from peripheral blood as separate populations.

The sequencing used CD4+ or CD8+ T cells sorted from blood, collected in a trial of the OX40 agonist ivuxolimab. This receptor chain uses TRBV6-1 and TRBJ2-1, with TRBD2 identical over 9 junction bases. The TCR originated in an adult with an advanced solid tumor such as melanoma, head and neck, liver or kidney cancer. The CDR3 reads CASSAREGYNEQFF. DNA sequence: TGTGCCAGCAGTGCGCGGGAGGGGTACAATGAGCAGTTCTTC.